The 22 T cell receptor beta chains listed next were all sequenced from one sample in a study of regulatory T cells in long-lasting Graves disease. Investigators prepared the TCR beta libraries by applying iRepertoire HTBI primers and Arm-PCR of CDR3 regions. TCRdb re-derived calls from the multiplex PCR reads in MiXCR, one entry per CDR3 protein. The sample yields 680,000 or so distinct CDR3 sequences, roughly 15% seen once. Time point denoted: newly diagnosed GD, antithyroid drugs for less than 3 months. TCR sequences were obtained from RNA taken from PBMCs. The same sample was also studied in work on T cells in Graves' hyperthyroidism and ophthalmopathy.

The input for sequencing was peripheral blood mononuclear cells (PBMCs), taken at new diagnosis, from a patient treated with antithyroid drugs. Receptors were obtained from a woman aged 30 to 39 with Graves disease.

This chain joins TRBV6-2 or TRBV6-3 and TRBJ2-3, with D possibly matching TRBD1 (7 bases). This CDR3 contains 18 residues. Germline assignment: CDR1 MNHEY and CDR2 SVGEGT. The V end was cut by 6 bases, the J end by 0 bases, with 22 bases between. The CDR3 reads CASRTFDRDLSSTDTQYF. In DNA form, the CDR3 reads TGTGCCAGCAGAACCTTCGACAGGGACTTATCTAGCACAGATACGCAGTATTTT.

Ten or more counts support this clonotype. This chain connects TRBV7-3 to TRBJ1-6, with D hard to call. V lost 5 bases, J lost 7 bases, and 9 bases lay in between. Per the germline V gene, CDR1 is SGHTA and CDR2 is FQGTGA. CDR3 size: 13 residues. CDR3 nucleotides: TGTGCCAGCAGCGCCAGAAGAAATTCACCCCTCCACTTT. This encodes CASSARRNSPLHF.

The chain combines TRBV3-1 with TRBJ1-1, with a tentative D call TRBD1 (6 bases). CDR3 length equals 14 residues. Per germline, CDR1 LGHDT and CDR2 YNNKEL (reference sequence). V shed 3 bases and J shed 4 bases, with 12 bases lying between them. The CDR3 is CASSQNRVTTEAFF. The CDR3 DNA sequence: TGTGCCAGCAGCCAGAACAGGGTTACCACTGAAGCTTTCTTT. Based on the CDR3 plus reference TRBV3-1 and TRBJ1-1, the full variable domain is DTAVSQTPKYLVTQMGNDKSIKCEQNLGHDTMYWYKQDSKKFLKIMFSYNNKELIINETVPNRFSPKSPDKAHLNLHINSLELGDSAVYFCASSQNRVTTEAFFGQGTRLTVV.

This clonotype was counted between two and nine times. The CDR3 DNA reads as TGTGCCACCAGCAGACTAGCGGGAGGGTCCCGCAATGAGCAGTTCTTC. Protein sequence: CATSRLAGGSRNEQFF. The rearrangement uses TRBV15 and TRBJ2-1; 12 bases fit TRBD2. Germline values: CDR1 LNHNV, CDR2 YYDKDF (reference sequence). The junction had 5 bases not matched to a gene; V was cut back by 2 bases and J by 6 bases. The CDR3 sequence is 16 residues long.

This clonotype was found a few times. The chain joins TRBV19 to TRBJ2-7, with 9 bases lining up with TRBD2. Losses at the gene ends were 7 bases for V and 2 bases for J; bases not matched to a gene: 6. CDR1 is LNHDA and CDR2 is SQIVND in the germline V gene (reference sequence). CDR3 size: 14 residues. The CDR3 protein is CASKASGITYEQYF. The CDR3 DNA sequence: TGTGCCAGTAAGGCTAGCGGGATTACCTACGAGCAGTACTTC.

In this sample, this clonotype turned up a few times. The J gene is TRBJ2-7, the V gene TRBV27; 8 nucleotides agree with TRBD2. In germline, CDR1 is MNHEY, CDR2 SMNVEV (reference sequence). V shed 6 bases, J shed 2 bases, and the junction held 6 bases outside the gene matches. The CDR3 sequence is 14 residues long. The CDR3 DNA reads as TGTGCCAGCAGCCCACTAGCGGCGGCCTACGAGCAGTACTTC. Translating it yields CASSPLAAAYEQYF.

V usage is TRBV28 and J usage is TRBJ2-1, with TRBD2 identical over 14 bases. V shed 6 bases, J shed 2 bases, and the junction held 15 bases outside the gene matches. Germline loops: CDR1 MDHEN, CDR2 SYDVKM. The CDR3 contains 20 residues. The DNA of the CDR3 is TGTGCCAGCAGCGACCCGGAGGGACTAGCGGGAGTTCGACCCTACAATGAGCAGTTCTTC. This codes for CASSDPEGLAGVRPYNEQFF.

The chain is built from TRBV30 and TRBJ2-7; 7 nucleotides align to TRBD1. Germline loops: CDR1 GTSNPN, CDR2 SVGIG (reference sequence). Losses at the gene ends were 6 bases for V and 0 bases for J; bases not matched to a gene: 5. This CDR3 is 13 amino acids long. The CDR3 DNA reads as TGTGCCTGCCTGACAGGGTTCTCCTACGAGCAGTACTTC. Translating it yields CACLTGFSYEQYF.

This clonotype was counted at least ten times. The CDR3 is CASSSRDGNTEAFF. In DNA form, the CDR3 reads TGTGCCAGCAGCTCTCGGGACGGGAACACTGAAGCTTTCTTT. The chain carries TRBV7-2 and TRBJ1-1; TRBD1 might be the D (5 bases). Trimming left V 4 bases short and J 1 base short, with 10 bases between. The germline gives CDR1 SGHTA, CDR2 FQGNSA. The CDR3 sequence is 14 residues long.

This clonotype came up many times. The gene calls are TRBV28 and TRBJ1-2; D not certain. Germline V gene lookup returns CDR1 MDHEN and CDR2 SYDVKM. This CDR3 is built from 13 residues. V was cut by 3 bases and J by 8 bases, with 13 bases left in between. CDR3 sequence reads: CASSFSPVGGYTF. The CDR3, as DNA: TGTGCCAGCAGTTTTTCCCCAGTGGGCGGCTACACCTTC.

There are many counts of this clonotype. The gene calls are TRBV29-1 and TRBJ2-5; 7 bases line up with TRBD2. Per germline, CDR1 SQVTM and CDR2 ANQGSEA. With 5 bases clipped from V and 4 bases from J, the junction kept 13 bases outside the gene matches. The CDR3 is 15 amino acids. The CDR3 DNA is TGCAGCGTTTATGGGGGACTACCATTTGGAGAGACCCAGTACTTC. This sequence encodes CSVYGGLPFGETQYF.

In this sample, this clonotype turned up a few times. A read error is possible here, since a much larger clone lies one base away. The J gene is TRBJ2-7, the V gene TRBV7-3; 7 positions match TRBD1. CDR3 length: 14 residues. J lost 5 bases, V lost 5 bases, and 9 bases had no gene match. Germline values: CDR1 SGHTA, CDR2 FQGTGA. This CDR3 reads CASSTAGGWDEQYF. CDR3 coding DNA: TGTGCCAGCAGCACGGCAGGGGGTTGGGACGAGCAGTACTTC.

This clonotype was detected many times. This chain links TRBV6-1 with TRBJ1-1; D not certain. The V gene's germline CDR1 is MNHNS and CDR2 SASEGT. The V end was cut by 6 bases, the J end by 0 bases, with 11 bases between. The CDR3 sequence is 14 residues long. In DNA form, the CDR3 reads TGTGCCAGCAGGGAAACAGAGATGAACACTGAAGCTTTCTTT. Encoded protein: CASRETEMNTEAFF.

In its sample, this clonotype was seen a few times. This chain links TRBV18 with TRBJ2-1, with D tentatively TRBD2 (6 bases). This CDR3 is built from 16 residues. Trimming took off 3 bases at V and 5 bases at J, with 17 bases between the two ends. Germline loops: CDR1 KGHSH, CDR2 LQKENI. CDR3 coding DNA: TGTGCCAGCTCACCTTCTTGGGGGGACCCAAACAATGAGCAGTTCTTC. Encoded protein: CASSPSWGDPNNEQFF.

This clonotype has at least ten counts. The rearrangement links TRBV28 to TRBJ2-7; 7 nucleotides agree with TRBD2. CDR3 length: 14 amino acids. The V gene's germline CDR1 is MDHEN and CDR2 SYDVKM. The J segment lost 6 bases and the V segment lost 6 bases, leaving 11 bases of the junction unmatched. The CDR3: CASRGGEGRFEQYF. CDR3 sequence (DNA): TGTGCCAGCAGGGGTGGGGAGGGCCGATTCGAGCAGTACTTC.

In its sample, this clonotype was seen a few times. The chain recombines TRBV24-1 with TRBJ1-2, with TRBD1 matching over 7 bases. The V gene's germline CDR1 is KGHDR and CDR2 SFDVKD. The CDR3 has 14 amino acids. V shed 4 bases and J 4 bases; nucleotides not matched to a gene: 5. The CDR3 here is CATSDPQGSYGYTF. Here the CDR3 DNA reads TGTGCCACCAGTGACCCACAGGGGAGCTATGGCTACACCTTC.

This clonotype was observed at least ten times. The CDR3 loop is CASSKAQGGPGTEAFF. The CDR3 DNA sequence: TGTGCCAGCAGTAAGGCACAAGGGGGCCCCGGCACTGAAGCTTTCTTT. The V gene is TRBV28, the J gene TRBJ1-1; 7 nucleotides match TRBD1. The length of the CDR3 is 16 residues. From germline, CDR1 is MDHEN and CDR2 SYDVKM. Losses at the gene ends were 5 bases for V and 4 bases for J; bases not matched to a gene: 13.

This clonotype was recorded at least ten times. V and J are TRBV28 and TRBJ2-5; no reliable D call. CDR1 and CDR2 (germline): MDHEN, SYDVKM. V was shortened by 5 bases and J by 7 bases, with 14 bases between the two germline ends. There are 13 residues in the CDR3. The CDR3 region has the DNA TGTGCCAGCAGTCTTCCTACCCCGTGGACCCAGTACTTC. Translating it yields CASSLPTPWTQYF.

The chain carries TRBV7-9 and TRBJ2-1; D gene unclear. This CDR3 comprises 13 residues. CDR1 and CDR2 (germline): SEHNR, FQNEAQ (reference sequence). The germline V and J ends were trimmed by 6 bases and 0 bases, with 6 bases remaining between them. CDR3 protein: CASRIGSYNEQFF. The DNA of the CDR3 is TGTGCCAGCAGAATAGGCTCCTACAATGAGCAGTTCTTC.

This clonotype was found a few times. Lacking the conserved final phenylalanine or tryptophan, this CDR3 likely reflects a read error. The chain carries TRBV27 and TRBJ1-1; the match to TRBD1 covers 7 bases. This CDR3 comprises 14 residues. Germline CDR1 reads MNHEY; CDR2 reads SMNVEV (reference sequence). V was pared by 7 bases and J by 8 bases, with 13 bases of the junction left unmatched. The DNA of the CDR3 is TGTGCCAGCAAGCCGGACAGGACCGAAAAGGAAGCTTTCCTT. Protein product: CASKPDRTEKEAFL.

The chain combines TRBV4-1 with TRBJ1-1; possible D gene TRBD1, 6 bases. The germline V gene has CDR1 MGHRA and CDR2 YSYEKL. CDR3 length equals 14 residues. The germline V and J ends were trimmed by 3 bases and 1 base, with 9 bases remaining between them. CDR3 protein: CASSHPDRNTEAFF. The CDR3 DNA follows: TGCGCCAGCAGCCACCCGGACAGGAACACTGAAGCTTTCTTT.

CDR3 residues: CSARGGTLGQPQHF. CDR3 sequence (DNA): TGCAGTGCTAGAGGCGGGACGCTCGGTCAGCCCCAGCATTTT. V is TRBV20-1 and J is TRBJ1-5; D is perhaps TRBD1 (5 bases). The CDR3 spans 14 residues. Per the germline V gene, CDR1 is DFQATT and CDR2 is SNEGSKA (reference sequence). The germline V and J ends were trimmed by 1 base and 6 bases, with 13 bases remaining between them.